Presented here are 27 T cell receptor beta chains from one specimen sequenced in a study of patients and donors after allogeneic stem cell transplantation. Via MiXCR, TCRdb re-called the RT-PCR reads, giving one row per CDR3 protein. The sample comprises fewer than 500,000 distinct CDR3 sequences, around 16% of which are singletons, and around 6.8% rests with the top ten. Source material: blood, either unsorted or a sorted T cell fraction (not recorded which). Source of these receptors: a human donor who was either an allogeneic HSCT recipient or a stem cell or donor lymphocyte infusion donor (not recorded which). It is not recorded whose cells these are; they may come from a transplant donor.

About this clonotype itself: Mismatch with germline at one junction end may stem from a read error. The chain uses TRBV6-5 and TRBJ1-2; 8 bases map to TRBD1. This CDR3 is 15 amino acids long. Germline lookup yields CDR1 MNHEY and CDR2 SVGAGI. CDR3 sequence reads: CASSYSGQGAGGCTF. The CDR3 coding sequence is TGTGCCAGCAGTTACTCGGGGCAGGGGGCAGGTGGCTGCACCTTC.

This clonotype came up a few times. The chain employs TRBV15 and TRBJ1-5; tentative D call: TRBD1 (6 bases). The ends were cut back, 0 bases at V and 8 bases at J, with 8 bases in the middle. The germline gives CDR1 LNHNV, CDR2 YYDKDF (reference sequence). The CDR3 has 13 amino acids. CDR3 DNA: TGTGCCACCAGCAGAGATTACAGGGAGCCCCAGCATTTT. Translation gives CATSRDYREPQHF.

The chain combines TRBV6-2 or TRBV6-3 with TRBJ2-1; TRBD2 agrees at 10 bases. With V trimmed by 0 bases and J by 4 bases, 9 bases remained unmatched. Germline-derived CDR1 and CDR2 are MNHEY and SVGEGT. The length of the CDR3 is 18 residues. CDR3 sequence reads: CASSYSKSLAGAYNEQFF. CDR3 bases: TGTGCCAGCAGTTACTCGAAATCTCTAGCGGGGGCGTACAATGAGCAGTTCTTC.

This clonotype has only a few counts. The chain uses TRBV12-3 or TRBV12-4 and TRBJ2-7; D might be TRBD1 (6 bases). The V gene lost 2 bases and the J gene lost 2 bases, with 10 bases spanning the gap. This CDR3 is built from 14 residues. For the CDR3, the DNA is TGTGCCAGCAGTTTATACAGGGAAACCTACGAGCAGTACTTC. This codes for CASSLYRETYEQYF.

This clonotype has more than one count but fewer than ten. The chain combines TRBV20-1 with TRBJ2-3, with D perhaps TRBD1 (7 bases). Trimming pared 2 bases from V and 1 base from J, leaving 13 bases between. The V gene's germline CDR1 is DFQATT and CDR2 SNEGSKA (reference sequence). The CDR3 loop spans 15 amino acids. The CDR3: CSARMEGAGTDTQYF. The CDR3 coding sequence is TGCAGTGCTAGAATGGAGGGGGCGGGCACAGATACGCAGTATTTT.

This clonotype showed up just a few times. V usage is TRBV12-3 or TRBV12-4 and J usage is TRBJ1-2, with TRBD1 as a possible D gene (5 bases). This CDR3 is 16 amino acids long. V lost 0 bases and J lost 7, with 18 bases in between. CDR3 in DNA: TGTGCCAGCAGTTTAGCGAATTCCGGGACCCAAGGTGGCTACACCTTC. The encoded protein is CASSLANSGTQGGYTF.

Ten or more counts support this clonotype. J is TRBJ2-7 and V is TRBV10-3; 7 bases fit TRBD1. Germline V CDR1 and CDR2: ENHRY, SYGVKD. The CDR3 runs to 12 residues. V lost 10 bases and J lost 2; bases outside the gene matches: 5. The CDR3 coding sequence is TGTGCCACCGGGACAGAACCCTACGAGCAGTACTTC. Translation: CATGTEPYEQYF.

This clonotype was seen repeatedly, ten times or more. The V and J genes are TRBV5-1 and TRBJ2-7; 7 bases map to TRBD1. Germline CDR1 SGHRS, CDR2 YFSETQ. The J segment lost 6 bases and the V segment lost 2 bases, leaving 5 bases of the junction unmatched. The CDR3 sequence is 13 residues long. The CDR3 DNA is TGCGCCAGCAGCTTCGACAGGGTAACCGAGCAGTACTTC. Translation gives CASSFDRVTEQYF.

The sample holds a few counts of this clonotype. J is TRBJ2-1 and V is TRBV7-2; 8 bases align to TRBD2. With 5 bases clipped from V and 5 bases from J, the junction kept 14 bases outside the gene matches. Germline V gene lookup returns CDR1 SGHTA and CDR2 FQGNSA. The CDR3 sequence is 17 residues long. CDR3 sequence (DNA): TGTGCCAGCAGCCCGAAGCGGGGGAGCCGGGGGCACAATGAGCAGTTCTTC. Protein sequence: CASSPKRGSRGHNEQFF.

This clonotype was observed at least ten times. V usage is TRBV4-2 and J usage is TRBJ2-1; 9 bases map to TRBD2. Per the germline V gene, CDR1 is LGHNA and CDR2 is YNFKEQ. The CDR3 loop spans 16 amino acids. Unmatched junction bases numbered 5, after V lost 3 bases and J lost 2 bases. The CDR3 loop is CASSQAGTSPYNEQFF. Here the CDR3 DNA reads TGTGCCAGCAGCCAGGCCGGGACTAGCCCCTACAATGAGCAGTTCTTC.

The rearrangement joins TRBV12-3 or TRBV12-4 to TRBJ2-1, with D tentatively TRBD1 or TRBD2 (5 bases each). This CDR3 region has 14 residues. V was cut by 8 bases and J by 0 bases, with 11 bases left in between. In nucleotides, the CDR3 is TGTGCCAGCTGGGGGAGCAACTCCTACAATGAGCAGTTCTTC. It encodes CASWGSNSYNEQFF.

This clonotype has just a few counts. V is TRBV29-1 and J is TRBJ1-2, with D maybe TRBD1 (5 bases). Per the germline V gene, CDR1 is SQVTM and CDR2 is ANQGSEA. The V gene lost 3 bases and the J gene lost 8 bases, with 16 bases spanning the gap. The CDR3 loop spans 13 amino acids. CDR3 region: CSVDSGAQGGYTF. The CDR3 nucleotides are TGCAGCGTTGATTCCGGGGCCCAAGGGGGCTACACCTTC.

This clonotype was seen at least ten times. The V and J genes are TRBV29-1 and TRBJ2-3; TRBD1 agrees at 11 bases. The CDR3 covers 14 residues. The germline CDR1 and CDR2 sequences are SQVTM and ANQGSEA. V gave up 6 bases and J gave up 6 bases; unmatched junction bases: 8. Written as DNA, the CDR3 is TGCAGCGTGTGGGACAGGGGGAGGAGGGATACGCAGTATTTT. Encoded protein: CSVWDRGRRDTQYF.

This clonotype was seen a few times. CDR3 in amino acids: CASRDRSTDTQYF. CDR3 nucleotide sequence: TGTGCCAGCAGAGACAGGAGCACAGATACGCAGTATTTT. The rearrangement uses TRBV11-3 and TRBJ2-3, with D maybe TRBD1 (6 bases). CDR3 size: 13 residues. V lost 6 bases to trimming and J lost 0 bases, with 7 bases between them. The germline V gene encodes CDR1 SGHNT and CDR2 YENEEA.

The chain links TRBV7-2 to TRBJ1-4; D is possibly TRBD1 (6 bases). The CDR3 sequence is 14 residues long. The germline V and J ends were trimmed by 4 bases and 5 bases, with 11 bases remaining between them. Germline V gives CDR1 SGHTA, CDR2 FQGNSA. In nucleotides, the CDR3 is TGTGCCAGCAGCTACACCGGGACAAATGAAAAACTGTTTTTT. Its protein is CASSYTGTNEKLFF.

Only a few counts were recorded for this clonotype. This chain connects TRBV5-1 to TRBJ2-1; maybe TRBD2 (6 bases). The germline gives CDR1 SGHRS, CDR2 YFSETQ. The CDR3 is 15 amino acids. Between the trimmed V and J ends, which lost 4 bases and 5 bases, there was a span of 16 bases. The CDR3 DNA sequence: TGCGCCAGCAGCACCTTGGGACTCAGCCACAATGAGCAGTTCTTC. It translates to CASSTLGLSHNEQFF. Based on the CDR3 plus reference TRBV5-1 and TRBJ2-1, the full variable domain is KAGVTQTPRYLIKTRGQQVTLSCSPISGHRSVSWYQQTPGQGLQFLFEYFSETQRNKGNFPGRFSGRQFSNSRSEMNVSTLELGDSALYLCASSTLGLSHNEQFFGPGTRLTVL.

CDR3 nucleotides: TGTGCCAGCAGCGCTGGGTTTGGGGACAGCCTATACAATCAGCCCCAGCATTTT. This translates into CASSAGFGDSLYNQPQHF. The chain links TRBV11-2 to TRBJ1-5, with 7 bases that match TRBD1. Germline assignment: CDR1 SGHAT and CDR2 FQNNGV. This CDR3 has 18 residues. J was trimmed by 3 bases and V by 5 bases; bases with no gene match: 16.

This clonotype came up a few times. The CDR3 nucleotides are TGTGCCAGCAGCACTATGGGGGAGCAGTACTTC. Its translation is CASSTMGEQYF. The chain employs TRBV7-9 and TRBJ2-7; D gene ambiguous. Trimming took 5 bases from V and 7 from J, leaving 9 bases between them. The CDR3 extends over 11 amino acids. Germline CDR1 reads SEHNR; CDR2 reads FQNEAQ (reference sequence).

CDR3 DNA sequence: TGTGCCAGCAGCTTGTTTATTAGAGTAGCGGAAGAGACCCAGTACTTC. Its translation: CASSLFIRVAEETQYF. The V gene is TRBV5-8, the J gene TRBJ2-5; TRBD2 is a possible D gene (6 bases). V lost 1 base to trimming and J lost 3 bases, with 16 bases between them. There are 16 residues in the CDR3. The V gene's germline CDR1 is SGHTS and CDR2 YDEGEE. The variable domain in full, with the rest retrieved from reference TRBV5-8 and TRBJ2-5, is EAGVTQSPTHLIKTRGQQATLRCSPISGHTSVYWYQQALGLGLQFLLWYDEGEERNRGNFPPRFSGRQFPNYSSELNVNALELEDSALYLCASSLFIRVAEETQYFGPGTRLLVL.

This clonotype was recorded many times. The V and J genes are TRBV29-1 and TRBJ1-2; D ambiguous. Trimming took off 8 bases at V and 8 bases at J, with 18 bases between the two ends. CDR3 length equals 12 residues. Germline CDR1 is SQVTM and CDR2 is ANQGSEA. The chain's CDR3 is CSFLQGKKGYTF. CDR3 sequence (DNA): TGCAGCTTCCTCCAAGGGAAAAAAGGCTACACCTTC.

This clonotype appeared a few times. The chain uses TRBV12-3 or TRBV12-4 and TRBJ1-4; D is unresolved. Trimming took off 5 bases at V and 13 bases at J, with 17 bases between the two ends. The CDR3 is made up of 13 amino acids. Here the CDR3 DNA reads TGTGCCAGCAGTCCGAGAAATTCGCTCACACTGTTTTTT. It is translated as CASSPRNSLTLFF.

The chain employs TRBV30 and TRBJ2-7, with a weak D call TRBD1 (6 bases). The CDR3 loop spans 12 amino acids. The V and J ends lost 8 bases and 1 base respectively, with 12 bases between them. Looked up from germline, CDR1 is GTSNPN and CDR2 is SVGIG (reference sequence). Here the CDR3 reads CAGRDTSYEQYF. DNA of the CDR3: TGTGCCGGCCGGGACACGTCCTACGAGCAGTACTTC.

This clonotype was seen a handful of times. The V and J genes are TRBV20-1 and TRBJ2-7; D may match TRBD1 or TRBD2 (5 bases each). From germline, CDR1 is DFQATT and CDR2 SNEGSKA (reference sequence). This CDR3 has 14 amino acids. The ends were cut back, 5 bases at V and 1 base at J, with 15 bases in the middle. CDR3 sequence reads: CSASPGRTSYEQYF. The CDR3 nucleotides are TGCAGTGCTTCTCCGGGACGGACATCCTACGAGCAGTACTTC.

In this sample, this clonotype turned up many times. The genes are TRBV5-6 and TRBJ2-1, with TRBD2 matching 12 bases. The CDR3 runs to 15 residues. In germline, CDR1 is SGHDT, CDR2 YYEEEE. The trim removed 4 bases at V and 7 bases at J, leaving 6 bases unmatched. The CDR3 bases are TGTGCCAGCAGCGCCGGACTAGCGGGGTATAATGAGCAGTTCTTC. Protein sequence: CASSAGLAGYNEQFF.

This clonotype was observed a few times. The chain links TRBV24-1 to TRBJ2-3; D not certain. Trimming stripped 4 bases from V and 2 bases from J, with 12 bases between. Germline assignment: CDR1 KGHDR and CDR2 SFDVKD. CDR3 size: 15 residues. CDR3 sequence: CATSDPSRYTDTQYF. The CDR3 DNA reads TGTGCCACCAGTGACCCCTCTCGTTACACAGATACGCAGTATTTT.

This rearrangement joins TRBV7-9 to TRBJ1-6; no definite D call. There are 14 residues in the CDR3. CDR1 is SEHNR and CDR2 is FQNEAQ in the germline V gene (reference sequence). Trimming cost V 1 base and J 7 bases, with 8 bases left between them. The CDR3 is CASSLEQPNSPLHF. CDR3 DNA sequence: TGTGCCAGCAGCTTAGAACAGCCAAATTCACCCCTCCACTTT.

This clonotype was found a few times. CDR3 protein: CASSDGSGRRDEQFF. The DNA of the CDR3 is TGTGCCAGCAGTGACGGTAGCGGGAGGAGGGATGAGCAGTTCTTC. This chain links TRBV25-1 with TRBJ2-1; 10 positions match TRBD2. The ends lost 3 bases at V and 8 bases at J; junction bases unmatched: 7. Germline CDR1 and CDR2: MGHDK and SYGVNS. This CDR3 spans 15 amino acids. Full variable domain (rest looked up from reference TRBV25-1 and TRBJ2-1): EADIYQTPRYLVIGTGKKITLECSQTMGHDKMYWYQQDPGMELHLIHYSYGVNSTEKGDLSSESTVSRIRTEHFPLTLESARPSHTSQYLCASSDGSGRRDEQFFGPGTRLTVL.